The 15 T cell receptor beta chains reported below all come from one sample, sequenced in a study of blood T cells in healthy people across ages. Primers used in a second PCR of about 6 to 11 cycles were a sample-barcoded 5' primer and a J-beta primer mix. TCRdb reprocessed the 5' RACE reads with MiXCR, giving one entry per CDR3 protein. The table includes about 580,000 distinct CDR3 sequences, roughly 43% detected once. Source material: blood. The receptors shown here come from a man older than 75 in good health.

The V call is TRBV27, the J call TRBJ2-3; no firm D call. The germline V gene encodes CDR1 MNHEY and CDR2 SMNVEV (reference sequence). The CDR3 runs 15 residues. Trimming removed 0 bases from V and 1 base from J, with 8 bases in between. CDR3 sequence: CASSLSWQGTDTQYF. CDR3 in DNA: TGTGCCAGCAGTTTATCTTGGCAGGGCACAGATACGCAGTATTTT.

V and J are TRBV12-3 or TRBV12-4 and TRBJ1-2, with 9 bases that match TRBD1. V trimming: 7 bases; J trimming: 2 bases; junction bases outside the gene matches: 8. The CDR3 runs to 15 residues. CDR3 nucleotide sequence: TGTGCCAGCACCCGGGGGACAGGGAACAACTATGGCTACACCTTC. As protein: CASTRGTGNNYGYTF.

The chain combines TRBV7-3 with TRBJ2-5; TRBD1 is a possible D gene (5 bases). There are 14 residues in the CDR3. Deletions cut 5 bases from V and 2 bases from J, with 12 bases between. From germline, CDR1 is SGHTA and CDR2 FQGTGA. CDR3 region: CASSPQGQQETQYF. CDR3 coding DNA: TGTGCCAGCAGCCCGCAGGGTCAGCAAGAGACCCAGTACTTC.

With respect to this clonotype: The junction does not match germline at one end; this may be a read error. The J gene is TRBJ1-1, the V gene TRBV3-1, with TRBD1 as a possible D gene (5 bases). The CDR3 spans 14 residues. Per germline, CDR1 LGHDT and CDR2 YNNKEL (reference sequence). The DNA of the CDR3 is TGTGCCGGCAGCCCGATAGACAGCAACACTGAAGCTTTCTTT. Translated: CAGSPIDSNTEAFF.

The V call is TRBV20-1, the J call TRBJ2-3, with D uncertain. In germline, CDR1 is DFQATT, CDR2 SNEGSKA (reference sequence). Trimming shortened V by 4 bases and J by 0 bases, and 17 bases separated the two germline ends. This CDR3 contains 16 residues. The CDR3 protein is CSAKATTVYSTDTQYF. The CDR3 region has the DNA TGCAGTGCTAAAGCCACGACTGTCTATAGCACAGATACGCAGTATTTT.

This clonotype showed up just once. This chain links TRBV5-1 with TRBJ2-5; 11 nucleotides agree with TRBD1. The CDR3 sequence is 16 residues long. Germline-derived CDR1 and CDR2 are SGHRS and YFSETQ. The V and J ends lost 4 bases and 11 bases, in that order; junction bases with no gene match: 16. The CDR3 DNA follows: TGCGCCAGCAGCGAGGGGGGGACAGGGGGTTCGGATGAGCAGTACTTC. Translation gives CASSEGGTGGSDEQYF. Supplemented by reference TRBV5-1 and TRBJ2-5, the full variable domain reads KAGVTQTPRYLIKTRGQQVTLSCSPISGHRSVSWYQQTPGQGLQFLFEYFSETQRNKGNFPGRFSGRQFSNSRSEMNVSTLELGDSALYLCASSEGGTGGSDEQYFGPGTRLLVL.

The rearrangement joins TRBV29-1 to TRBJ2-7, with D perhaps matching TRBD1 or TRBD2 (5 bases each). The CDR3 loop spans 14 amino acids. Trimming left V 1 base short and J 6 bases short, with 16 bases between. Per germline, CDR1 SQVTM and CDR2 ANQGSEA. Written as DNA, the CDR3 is TGCAGCGTTGAAGGAGGGGACCCACTTACCGAGCAGTACTTC. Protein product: CSVEGGDPLTEQYF.

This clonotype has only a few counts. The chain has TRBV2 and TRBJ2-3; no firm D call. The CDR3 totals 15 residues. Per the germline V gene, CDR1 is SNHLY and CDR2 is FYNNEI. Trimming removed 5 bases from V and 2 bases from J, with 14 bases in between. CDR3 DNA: TGTGCCAGCAGTCGAACTGCTATAACCACAGATACGCAGTATTTT. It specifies CASSRTAITTDTQYF.

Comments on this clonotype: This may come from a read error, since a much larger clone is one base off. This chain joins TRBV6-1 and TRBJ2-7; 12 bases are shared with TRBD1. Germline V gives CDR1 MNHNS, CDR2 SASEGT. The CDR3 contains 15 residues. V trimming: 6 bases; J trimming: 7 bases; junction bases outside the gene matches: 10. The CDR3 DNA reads TGTGCCAGCAGCCGGGGACAGGGGGCGGGCAATGAGCAGTACTTC. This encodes CASSRGQGAGNEQYF.

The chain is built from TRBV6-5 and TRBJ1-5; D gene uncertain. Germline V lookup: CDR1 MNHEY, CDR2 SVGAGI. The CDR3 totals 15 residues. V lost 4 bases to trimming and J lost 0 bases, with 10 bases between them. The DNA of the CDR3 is TGTGCCAGCAGTTCCCGCCCGTATAGCAATCAGCCCCAGCATTTT. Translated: CASSSRPYSNQPQHF.

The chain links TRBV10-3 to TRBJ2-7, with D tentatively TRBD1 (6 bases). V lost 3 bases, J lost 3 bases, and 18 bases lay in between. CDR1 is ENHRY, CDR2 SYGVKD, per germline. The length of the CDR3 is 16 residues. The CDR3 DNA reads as TGTGCCATCAGTGACTCGTCCGGGACAACAGGCTACGAGCAGTACTTC. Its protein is CAISDSSGTTGYEQYF.

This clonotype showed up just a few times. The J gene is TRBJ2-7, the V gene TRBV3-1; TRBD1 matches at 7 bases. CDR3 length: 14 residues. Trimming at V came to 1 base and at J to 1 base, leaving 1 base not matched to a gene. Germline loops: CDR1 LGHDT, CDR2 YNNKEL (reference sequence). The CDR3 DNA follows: TGTGCCAGCAGCCAAGCGGGACAGTCCTACGAGCAGTACTTC. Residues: CASSQAGQSYEQYF.

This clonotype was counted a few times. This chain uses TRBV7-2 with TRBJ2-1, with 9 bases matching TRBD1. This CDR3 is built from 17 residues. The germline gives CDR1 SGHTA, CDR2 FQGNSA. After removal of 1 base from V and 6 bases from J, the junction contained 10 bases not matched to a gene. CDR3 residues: CASSLVGWGQGRNEQFF. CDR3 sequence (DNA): TGTGCCAGCAGCTTAGTCGGATGGGGACAGGGACGCAATGAGCAGTTCTTC.

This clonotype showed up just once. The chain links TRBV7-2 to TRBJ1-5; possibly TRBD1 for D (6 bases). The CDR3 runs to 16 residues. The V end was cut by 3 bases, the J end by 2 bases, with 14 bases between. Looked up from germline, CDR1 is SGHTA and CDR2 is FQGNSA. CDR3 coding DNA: TGTGCCAGCAGCTTGGGTACAGGGAGGCGCAATCAGCCCCAGCATTTT. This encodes CASSLGTGRRNQPQHF.

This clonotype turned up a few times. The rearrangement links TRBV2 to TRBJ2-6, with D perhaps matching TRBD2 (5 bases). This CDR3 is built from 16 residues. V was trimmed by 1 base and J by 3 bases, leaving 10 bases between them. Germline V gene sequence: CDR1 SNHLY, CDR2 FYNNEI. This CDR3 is CASSEVRASGANVLTF. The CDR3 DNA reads TGTGCCAGCAGTGAAGTGCGGGCTAGTGGGGCCAACGTCCTGACTTTC. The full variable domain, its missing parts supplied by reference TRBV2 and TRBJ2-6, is EPEVTQTPSHQVTQMGQEVILRCVPISNHLYFYWYRQILGQKVEFLVSFYNNEISEKSEIFDDQFSVERPDGSNFTLKIRSTKLEDSAMYFCASSEVRASGANVLTFGAGSRLTVL.